The rows below give T cell receptor beta chains drawn from one sample of a study of blood T cell repertoires in COVID-19. Clones were read by immunoSEQ multiplex PCR, and TCRdb kept only the in-frame ones, dropping some. The sample comprises hundreds of thousands of clones, approximately 86% of which are singletons, and around 13% rests with the top ten. Material: peripheral blood. The source of these receptors is a woman in her 70s with COVID-19, enrolled during active disease. The CDR3 runs from the conserved cysteine through the conserved F or W. D genes are given only for firm matches. Rows may omit the clone size; those that give it use once, few, many or a size class.

abundance,v_gene,d_gene,j_gene,CDR3aa,CDR3nt
once,TRBV18,TRBD1,TRBJ1-4,CASSPDRGGEKLFF,TGTGCCAGCTCACCGGACAGGGGCGGTGAAAAACTGTTTTTT
NA,TRBV6-5,TRBD2,TRBJ2-1,CASRGGWNEQFF,TGTGCCAGCAGGGGGGGGTGGAATGAGCAGTTCTTC
NA,TRBV9,NA,TRBJ1-2,CASSVTGQGGYTF,TGTGCCAGCAGCGTAACAGGGCAGGGCGGCTACACCTTC
NA,TRBV29-1,TRBD1,TRBJ2-1,CSVFGTGWNEQFF,TGCAGCGTTTTCGGGACAGGGTGGAATGAGCAGTTCTTC
NA,TRBV18,NA,TRBJ1-1,CASSTAGDSGAFF,TGTGCCAGCTCAACGGCGGGGGATAGCGGAGCTTTCTTT
NA,TRBV19,TRBD2,TRBJ2-7,CASSRRGSTSGVVYEQYF,TGTGCCAGTAGTAGGAGGGGATCGACTAGCGGGGTTGTCTACGAGCAGTACTTC
NA,TRBV15,NA,TRBJ2-3,CATSRVGSTDTQYF,TGTGCCACCAGCAGAGTGGGCTCGACAGATACGCAGTATTTT
few,TRBV19,NA,TRBJ1-2,CASSFQPPGTPYGYTF,TGTGCCAGTAGTTTCCAACCTCCCGGGACACCTTATGGCTACACCTTC
NA,TRBV4-1,TRBD2,TRBJ2-3,CASSLASGGADTQYF,TGCGCCAGCAGCCTCGCTAGCGGGGGGGCAGATACGCAGTATTTT
few,TRBV3-1/TRBV3-2,NA,TRBJ1-5,CASSIRGVGQPQHF,TGTGCCAGCAGTATCAGGGGAGTAGGTCAGCCCCAGCATTTT
NA,TRBV5-1,TRBD2,TRBJ2-1,CASSLASGDPYNEQFF,TGCGCCAGCAGCTTGGCTAGCGGGGACCCCTACAATGAGCAGTTCTTC
many,TRBV19,TRBD1,TRBJ1-2,CASSPSTGNGYTF,TGTGCCAGTAGTCCCTCGACAGGGAATGGCTACACCTTC
NA,TRBV27,TRBD1,TRBJ1-2,CASSLGQGGGYGYTF,TGTGCCAGCAGTTTGGGACAGGGAGGTGGGTATGGCTACACCTTC
NA,TRBV7-3,NA,TRBJ2-3,CASSSRLTDTQYF,TGTGCCAGCAGCTCTCGTCTCACAGATACGCAGTATTTT
NA,TRBV19,NA,TRBJ1-3,CASSMSRGAHGNTIYF,TGTGCCAGTAGTATGAGCCGGGGGGCGCATGGAAACACCATATATTTT
NA,TRBV30,TRBD1,TRBJ1-5,CAWSWDRGPQPQHF,TGTGCCTGGAGTTGGGACAGGGGGCCTCAGCCCCAGCATTTT
NA,TRBV11-3,NA,TRBJ2-3,CASSLGYGGGLYTYF,TGTGCCAGCAGCTTAGGGTATGGGGGGGGCCTCTATACGTATTTT
NA,TRBV24-1,NA,TRBJ2-6,CATSETDYSGANVLTF,TGTGCCACCAGTGAGACTGACTACTCTGGGGCCAACGTCCTGACTTTC
NA,TRBV5-4,NA,TRBJ2-5,CASSPGGQETQYF,TGTGCCAGCAGCCCGGGGGGCCAGGAGACCCAGTACTTC
NA,TRBV2,NA,TRBJ2-2,CASSVIVSNTGELFF,TGTGCCAGCAGTGTAATAGTGTCAAACACCGGGGAGCTGTTTTTT
NA,TRBV19,NA,TRBJ2-6,CASSPGGRYSGANVLTF,TGTGCCAGTAGTCCCGGGGGGCGGTACTCTGGGGCCAACGTCCTGACTTTC
once,TRBV19,NA,TRBJ2-1,CASSDSGSQSGNEQFF,TGTGCCAGTAGTGATTCCGGGTCCCAATCCGGGAATGAGCAGTTCTTC
NA,TRBV7-3,TRBD1,TRBJ2-2,CASSIGTGLGDGELFF,TGTGCCAGCAGCATCGGGACAGGGTTGGGTGACGGGGAGCTGTTTTTT